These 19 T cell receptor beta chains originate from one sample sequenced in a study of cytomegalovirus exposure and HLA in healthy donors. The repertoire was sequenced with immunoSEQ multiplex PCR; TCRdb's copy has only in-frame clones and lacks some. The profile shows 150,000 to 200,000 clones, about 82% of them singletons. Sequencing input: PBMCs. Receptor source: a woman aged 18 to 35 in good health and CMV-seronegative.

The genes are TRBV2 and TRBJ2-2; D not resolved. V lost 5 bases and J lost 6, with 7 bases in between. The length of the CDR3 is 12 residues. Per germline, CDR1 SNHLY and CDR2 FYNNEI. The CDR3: CASSTLPGELFF. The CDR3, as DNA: TGTGCCAGCAGTACATTACCCGGGGAGCTGTTTTTT.

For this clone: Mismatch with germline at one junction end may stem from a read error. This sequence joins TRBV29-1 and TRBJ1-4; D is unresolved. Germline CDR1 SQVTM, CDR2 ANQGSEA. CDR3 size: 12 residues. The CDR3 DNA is TGCAGTGTTGCGGGTTCTAATGAAAAACTGTTTTTT. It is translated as CSVAGSNEKLFF.

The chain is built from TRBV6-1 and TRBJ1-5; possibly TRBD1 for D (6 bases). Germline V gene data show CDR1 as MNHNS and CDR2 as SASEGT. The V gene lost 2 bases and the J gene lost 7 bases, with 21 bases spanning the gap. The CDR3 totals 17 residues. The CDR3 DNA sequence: TGTGCCAGCAGTGAATATGGGTGGTACAGGGTCGGCCAGCCCCAGCATTTT. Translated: CASSEYGWYRVGQPQHF.

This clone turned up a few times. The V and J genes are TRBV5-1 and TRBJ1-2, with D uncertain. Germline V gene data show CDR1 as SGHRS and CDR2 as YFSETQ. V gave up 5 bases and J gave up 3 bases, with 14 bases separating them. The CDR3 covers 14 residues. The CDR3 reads CASSRSESYYGYTF. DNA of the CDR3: TGCGCCAGCAGTCGGTCGGAGAGTTACTATGGCTACACCTTC.

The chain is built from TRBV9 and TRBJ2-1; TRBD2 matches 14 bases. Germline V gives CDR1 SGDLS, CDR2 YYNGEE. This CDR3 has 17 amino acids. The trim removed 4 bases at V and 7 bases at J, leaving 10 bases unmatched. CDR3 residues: CASSSTGTSGGRNEQFF. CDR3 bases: TGTGCCAGCAGCTCCACCGGGACTAGCGGGGGTAGGAATGAGCAGTTCTTC.

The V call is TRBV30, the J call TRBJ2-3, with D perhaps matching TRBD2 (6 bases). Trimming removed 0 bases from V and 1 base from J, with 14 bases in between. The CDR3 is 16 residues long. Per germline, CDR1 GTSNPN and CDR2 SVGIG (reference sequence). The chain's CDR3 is CAWSVDPQRGTDTQYF. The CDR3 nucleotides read TGTGCCTGGAGTGTCGACCCCCAGCGGGGCACAGATACGCAGTATTTT.

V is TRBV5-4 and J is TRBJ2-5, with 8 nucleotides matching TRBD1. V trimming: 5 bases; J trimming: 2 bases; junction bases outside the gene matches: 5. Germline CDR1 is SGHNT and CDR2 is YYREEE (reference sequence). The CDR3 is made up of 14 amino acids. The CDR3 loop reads CASSSTGAQETQYF. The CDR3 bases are TGTGCCAGCAGTTCGACAGGGGCGCAAGAGACCCAGTACTTC.

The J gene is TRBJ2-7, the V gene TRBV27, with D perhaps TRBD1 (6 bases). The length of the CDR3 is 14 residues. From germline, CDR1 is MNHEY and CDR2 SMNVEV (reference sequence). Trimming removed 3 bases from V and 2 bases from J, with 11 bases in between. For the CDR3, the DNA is TGTGCCAGCAGTTTGACAGGACCACCCTACGAGCAGTACTTC. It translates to CASSLTGPPYEQYF.

This chain's CDR3 is CASSRTRGPYEQYF. The CDR3 nucleotides read TGTGCCAGCAGCAGGACCCGCGGGCCCTACGAGCAGTACTTC. The chain joins TRBV7-2 to TRBJ2-7; tentative D call: TRBD2 (5 bases). Deletions cut 5 bases from V and 2 bases from J, with 13 bases between. The germline V gene encodes CDR1 SGHTA and CDR2 FQGNSA. The CDR3 has 14 amino acids.

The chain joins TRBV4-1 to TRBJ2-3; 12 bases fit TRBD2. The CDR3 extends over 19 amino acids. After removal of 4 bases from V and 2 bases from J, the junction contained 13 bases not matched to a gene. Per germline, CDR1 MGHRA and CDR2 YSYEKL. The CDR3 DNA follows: TGCGCCAGCAGCCTCCGGGCTAGCGGGGGGGCCAGAACCACAGATACGCAGTATTTT. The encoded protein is CASSLRASGGARTTDTQYF.

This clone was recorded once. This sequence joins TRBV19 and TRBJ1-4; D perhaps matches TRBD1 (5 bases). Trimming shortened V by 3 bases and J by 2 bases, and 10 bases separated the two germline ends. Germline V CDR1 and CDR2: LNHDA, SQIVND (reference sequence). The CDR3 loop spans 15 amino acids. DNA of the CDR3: TGTGCCAGTAGTATTACGGGGGTCACTAATGAAAAACTGTTTTTT. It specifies CASSITGVTNEKLFF. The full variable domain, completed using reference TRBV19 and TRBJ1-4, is DGGITQSPKYLFRKEGQNVTLSCEQNLNHDAMYWYRQDPGQGLRLIYYSQIVNDFQKGDIAEGYSVSREKKESFPLTVTSAQKNPTAFYLCASSITGVTNEKLFFGSGTQLSVL.

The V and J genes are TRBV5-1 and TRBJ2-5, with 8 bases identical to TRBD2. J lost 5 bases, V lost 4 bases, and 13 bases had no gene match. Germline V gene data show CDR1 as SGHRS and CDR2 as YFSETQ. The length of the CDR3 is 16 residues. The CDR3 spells CASSDGVAGSGETQYF. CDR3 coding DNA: TGCGCCAGCAGCGACGGGGTAGCGGGGTCTGGGGAGACCCAGTACTTC.

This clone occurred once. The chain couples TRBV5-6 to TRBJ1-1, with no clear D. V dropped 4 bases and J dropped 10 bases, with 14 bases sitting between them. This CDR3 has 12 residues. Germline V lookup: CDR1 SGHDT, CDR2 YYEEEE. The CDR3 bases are TGTGCCAGCAGCAGTGCTGTGGGAGTAGCTTTCTTT. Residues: CASSSAVGVAFF.

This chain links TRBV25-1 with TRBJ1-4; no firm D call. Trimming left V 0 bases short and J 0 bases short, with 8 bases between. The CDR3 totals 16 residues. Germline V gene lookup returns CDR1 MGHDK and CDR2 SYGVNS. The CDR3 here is CASSEYFTATNEKLFF. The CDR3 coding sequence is TGTGCCAGCAGTGAATATTTTACAGCAACTAATGAAAAACTGTTTTTT. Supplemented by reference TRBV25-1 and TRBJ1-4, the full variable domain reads EADIYQTPRYLVIGTGKKITLECSQTMGHDKMYWYQQDPGMELHLIHYSYGVNSTEKGDLSSESTVSRIRTEHFPLTLESARPSHTSQYLCASSEYFTATNEKLFFGSGTQLSVL.

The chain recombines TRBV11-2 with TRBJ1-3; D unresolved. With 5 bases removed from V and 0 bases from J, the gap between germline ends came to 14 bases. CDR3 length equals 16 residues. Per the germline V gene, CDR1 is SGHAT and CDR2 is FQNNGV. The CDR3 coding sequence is TGTGCCAGCAGCCCCAGCGGAGGGCTCTCTGGAAACACCATATATTTT. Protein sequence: CASSPSGGLSGNTIYF.

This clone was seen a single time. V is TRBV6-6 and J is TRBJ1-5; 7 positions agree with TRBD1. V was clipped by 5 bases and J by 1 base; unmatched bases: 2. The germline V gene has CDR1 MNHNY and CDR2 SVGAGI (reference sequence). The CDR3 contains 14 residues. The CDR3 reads CASSRQGSNQPQHF. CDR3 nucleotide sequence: TGTGCCAGCAGTCGACAGGGAAGCAATCAGCCCCAGCATTTT.

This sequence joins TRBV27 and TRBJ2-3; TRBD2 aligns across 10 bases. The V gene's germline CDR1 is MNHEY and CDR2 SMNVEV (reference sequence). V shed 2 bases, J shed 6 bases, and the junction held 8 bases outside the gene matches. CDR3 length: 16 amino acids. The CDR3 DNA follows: TGTGCCAGCAGTTTAGAAGGGCTAGCGGGGGCCGATACGCAGTATTTT. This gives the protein CASSLEGLAGADTQYF.

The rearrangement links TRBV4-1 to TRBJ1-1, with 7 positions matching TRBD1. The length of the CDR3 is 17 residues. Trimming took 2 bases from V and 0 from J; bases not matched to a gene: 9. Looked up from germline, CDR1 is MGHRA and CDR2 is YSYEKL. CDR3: CASSQPRDRPMNTEAFF. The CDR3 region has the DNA TGCGCCAGCAGCCAACCTAGGGACAGACCTATGAACACTGAAGCTTTCTTT.

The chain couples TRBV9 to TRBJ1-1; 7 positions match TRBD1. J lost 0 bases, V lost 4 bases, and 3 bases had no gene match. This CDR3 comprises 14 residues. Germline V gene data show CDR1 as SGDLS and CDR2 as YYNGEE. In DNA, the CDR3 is TGTGCCAGCAGCCCGGACAGGCTGAACACTGAAGCTTTCTTT. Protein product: CASSPDRLNTEAFF. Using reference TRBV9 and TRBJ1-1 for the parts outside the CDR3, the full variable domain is DSGVTQTPKHLITATGQRVTLRCSPRSGDLSVYWYQQSLDQGLQFLIQYYNGEERAKGNILERFSAQQFPDLHSELNLSSLELGDSALYFCASSPDRLNTEAFFGQGTRLTVV.